One sample yielded the 14 T cell receptor beta chains listed below, sequenced in a study of glioma-infiltrating T cells after dendritic cell vaccination. Noted time point: after dendritic cell vaccination, including at tumor progression/relapse. Clones were read by immunoSEQ multiplex PCR, and TCRdb kept only the in-frame ones, dropping some. The table shows under 130,000 clones, with around 90% occurring only once. This specimen was blood, taken after dendritic cell vaccination. The origin of the receptors is a human donor with glioblastoma.

The chain carries TRBV11-3 and TRBJ1-1; D unclear. V lost 5 bases and J lost 0, with 13 bases in between. The germline gives CDR1 SGHNT, CDR2 YENEEA. The CDR3 loop spans 15 amino acids. CDR3 amino acids: CASSLGGDVNTEAFF. CDR3 nucleotides: TGTGCCAGCAGCCTAGGAGGAGACGTGAACACTGAAGCTTTCTTT.

The rearrangement links TRBV30 to TRBJ1-6; D is undetermined. Germline V gene sequence: CDR1 GTSNPN, CDR2 SVGIG (reference sequence). The CDR3 sequence is 16 residues long. Trimming stripped 1 base from V and 9 bases from J, with 19 bases between. The CDR3 nucleotides read TGTGCCTGGAGTGCAACAGCGGAGTCGGTTGGTTCACCCCTCCACTTT. The encoded protein is CAWSATAESVGSPLHF.

Only a few counts were recorded for this clone. The chain employs TRBV6-1 and TRBJ2-3, with D possibly TRBD1 on 7 matching bases. From germline, CDR1 is MNHNS and CDR2 SASEGT. V lost 6 bases to trimming and J lost 0 bases, with 10 bases between them. The CDR3 is made up of 14 amino acids. CDR3 nucleotide sequence: TGTGCCAGCAGGCGGGACAGAAGCACAGATACGCAGTATTTT. It codes for CASRRDRSTDTQYF.

This chain connects TRBV7-9 to TRBJ1-1; 10 positions agree with TRBD1. Trimming took 5 bases from V and 5 from J; bases not matched to a gene: 8. This CDR3 has 15 amino acids. CDR1 and CDR2 from the germline V gene are SEHNR and FQNEAQ (reference sequence). The CDR3 sequence: CASSPLPGQGTEAFF. The DNA for the CDR3 is TGTGCCAGCAGCCCCCTCCCGGGACAGGGGACTGAAGCTTTCTTT.

The chain joins TRBV5-1 to TRBJ1-4, with 7 bases identical to TRBD1. The CDR3 spans 15 residues. Trimming at V came to 3 bases and at J to 8 bases, leaving 10 bases not matched to a gene. Germline values: CDR1 SGHRS, CDR2 YFSETQ. The CDR3 sequence is CASSSTLDRAEKLFF. DNA for the CDR3: TGCGCCAGCAGCTCAACCTTAGACAGGGCAGAAAAACTGTTTTTT. The complete variable domain, with remaining parts taken from reference TRBV5-1 and TRBJ1-4, reads KAGVTQTPRYLIKTRGQQVTLSCSPISGHRSVSWYQQTPGQGLQFLFEYFSETQRNKGNFPGRFSGRQFSNSRSEMNVSTLELGDSALYLCASSSTLDRAEKLFFGSGTQLSVL.

By share of the sample, this clone is medium-sized. The chain joins TRBV7-2 to TRBJ2-2; 7 positions agree with TRBD1. CDR1 and CDR2 (germline): SGHTA, FQGNSA. With 6 bases clipped from V and 5 bases from J, the junction kept 3 bases outside the gene matches. CDR3 size: 13 residues. This CDR3 reads CASRAGGTGELFF. For the CDR3, the DNA is TGTGCCAGCAGGGCAGGGGGAACCGGGGAGCTGTTTTTT.

This chain connects TRBV19 to TRBJ1-5, with 7 bases aligning to TRBD1. CDR3 length equals 16 residues. From germline, CDR1 is LNHDA and CDR2 SQIVND (reference sequence). The V segment lost 10 bases and the J segment 0 bases; nucleotides outside the gene matches: 12. The CDR3 DNA reads as TGTGCCACGCTATCGTCCGGGACAGATAGCAATCAGCCCCAGCATTTT. Translation gives CATLSSGTDSNQPQHF.

This clone was recorded only once. This rearrangement joins TRBV19 to TRBJ2-2, with D maybe TRBD2 (5 bases). V was trimmed by 3 bases and J by 4 bases, leaving 9 bases between them. Germline V lookup: CDR1 LNHDA, CDR2 SQIVND (reference sequence). The CDR3 spans 14 residues. Written as DNA, the CDR3 is TGTGCCAGTAGTATGGAGGAGATCACCGGGGAGCTGTTTTTT. This translates into CASSMEEITGELFF.

The chain uses TRBV7-9 and TRBJ2-2, with D possibly being TRBD2 (6 bases). The length of the CDR3 is 13 residues. CDR1 is SEHNR, CDR2 FQNEAQ, per germline (reference sequence). V lost 5 bases to trimming and J lost 5 bases, with 9 bases between them. DNA for the CDR3: TGTGCCAGCAGCGAAGGGACTACCGGGGAGCTGTTTTTT. Translating it yields CASSEGTTGELFF.

The gene calls are TRBV6-6 and TRBJ2-1; 12 bases line up with TRBD2. CDR1 and CDR2 (germline): MNHNY, SVGAGI (reference sequence). Losses at the gene ends were 6 bases for V and 9 bases for J; bases not matched to a gene: 6. The CDR3 spans 14 residues. CDR3 DNA: TGTGCCAGCAGGCAACTAGCGGGGGGAAGTGAGCAGTTCTTC. Translated, it gives CASRQLAGGSEQFF.

The J gene is TRBJ1-2, the V gene TRBV7-8; D uncertain. The ends were cut back, 2 bases at V and 2 bases at J, with 6 bases in the middle. The germline CDR1 and CDR2 sequences are SGHVS and FQNEAQ. The CDR3 runs 13 residues. CDR3: CASSLRLNYGYTF. CDR3 nucleotide sequence: TGTGCCAGCAGCTTAAGACTGAACTATGGCTACACCTTC. The whole variable domain, remainder taken from reference TRBV7-8 and TRBJ1-2, is GAGVSQSPRYKVAKRGQDVALRCDPISGHVSLFWYQQALGQGPEFLTYFQNEAQLDKSGLPSDRFFAERPEGSVSTLKIQRTQQEDSAVYLCASSLRLNYGYTFGSGTRLTVV.

The chain uses TRBV5-4 and TRBJ2-1; 11 nucleotides line up with TRBD2. The germline gives CDR1 SGHNT, CDR2 YYREEE (reference sequence). The V segment lost 3 bases and the J segment 7 bases; nucleotides outside the gene matches: 3. The CDR3 has 14 amino acids. The DNA of the CDR3 is TGTGCCAGCAGCTCTAGCGGGGGGCGGAATGAGCAGTTCTTC. This sequence encodes CASSSSGGRNEQFF.

This chain uses TRBV18 with TRBJ2-3; 11 bases are a match to TRBD2. CDR3 length equals 15 residues. Germline lookup yields CDR1 KGHSH and CDR2 LQKENI. V lost 3 bases to trimming and J lost 8 bases; unmatched junction nucleotides: 7. CDR3 in amino acids: CASSPETSGIGTQYF. The CDR3 DNA sequence: TGTGCCAGCTCACCCGAGACTAGCGGGATTGGTACGCAGTATTTT.

The chain recombines TRBV6-1 with TRBJ1-1, with D hard to call. V dropped 6 bases and J dropped 1 base, with 15 bases sitting between them. Germline V CDR1 and CDR2: MNHNS, SASEGT. This CDR3 is built from 15 residues. The CDR3 is CASSQRRVGNTEAFF. For the CDR3, the DNA is TGTGCCAGCAGCCAAAGGAGGGTGGGGAACACTGAAGCTTTCTTT.